What follows is one TCR beta chain and its context. Antigen unknown. Treatment given: roughly ten-day PBMC culture with coronavirus spike peptide pools or control peptides (ViraFEST assay). The authors replaced half the medium with fresh IL-2 medium on days 3 and 7. Oncomine TCR Beta short-read sequencing was applied to DNA from cultured CD4+ T cells. TCRdb reprocessed the PCR reads via MiXCR and lists one record per CDR3 protein. The sample contains 13,000 or so distinct CDR3 sequences, under 75% of which appear only once. The sample belongs to a study of vaccination and CD4 T cells after COVID-19. The V end was cut by 5 bases, the J end by 2 bases, with 12 bases between. Germline V lookup: CDR1 SNHLY, CDR2 FYNNEI. The CDR3 spans 14 residues.

This TCR derives from a human donor who had recovered from COVID-19. This sequence joins TRBV2 and TRBJ2-5; weak D call: TRBD1 (6 bases). The sample comprised CD4+ T cells from blood, cultured in vitro. The CDR3 DNA sequence: TGTGCCAGCAGTTGGGACATCCTTCAAGAGACCCAGTACTTC. Its translation: CASSWDILQETQYF.